These T cell receptor beta chains were read from a single sample in a study of post-analysis software for immune sequencing data. MiXCR was run by TCRdb on the PCR reads, yielding one entry per CDR3 protein. The repertoire includes 650,000 to 850,000 distinct CDR3 sequences, around 42% of them detected once, and over 4.5% sits in the top ten. The sample was blood. These TCRs come from a girl between 10 and 17 years old with multiple sclerosis. Both conserved end residues are part of each CDR3. The D gene is left open where the match is weak. Rows give clone size only sometimes, using once, few, many, or a class for an expanded clone.

V	J	size	length	D	DNA	CDR3
TRBV6-5	TRBJ2-5	NA	15	NA	TGTGCCAGCAGTTATTTGGGAGCTGGGCAAGAGACCCAGTACTTC	CASSYLGAGQETQYF
TRBV20-1	TRBJ2-7	few	13	TRBD2	TGCAGTGTCGTAGCGGGAGGCCGCTACGAGCAGTACTTC	CSVVAGGRYEQYF
TRBV5-1	TRBJ2-3	few	17	TRBD2	TGCGCCAGCAGCTTGAAAATAAGCGGGAGAATGGCAGATACGCAGTATTTT	CASSLKISGRMADTQYF
TRBV7-9	TRBJ2-3	NA	11	NA	TGTGCCAGCATGGGGACAGATACGCAGTATTTT	CASMGTDTQYF
TRBV20-1	TRBJ2-1	NA	13	TRBD2	TGCAGTGCTAGCGGGTTCCTTAGCGGGGAGCAGTTCTTC	CSASGFLSGEQFF
TRBV20-1	TRBJ1-1	NA	14	NA	TGCAGTGCTGACCGGACTGGGCGGAGCACTGAAGCTTTCTTT	CSADRTGRSTEAFF
TRBV27	TRBJ2-3	NA	17	TRBD2	TGTGCCAGCAGTAAACGACTAGCGGAGGGAGCCACAGATACGCAGTATTTT	CASSKRLAEGATDTQYF
TRBV5-1	TRBJ2-7	NA	15	NA	TGCGCCAGCACCTTGACCGGGCCTTCCACCTACGAGCAGTACTTC	CASTLTGPSTYEQYF
TRBV7-3	TRBJ2-1	NA	20	TRBD2	TGTGCCAGCAGCTTAAAGGGACCGGGGGCCGGGACTAGCGGCCACAATGGGCAGTTCTTC	CASSLKGPGAGTSGHNGQFF
TRBV2	TRBJ2-7	NA	12	NA	TGTGCCAGCCAGGACAGTCCCAATGAGCAGTACTTC	CASQDSPNEQYF
TRBV25-1	TRBJ2-1	NA	14	TRBD2	TGTGCCAGCAGTGAATCGGGACTAGCGGGAGAGCAGTTCTTC	CASSESGLAGEQFF